Below, 25 T cell receptor beta chains from the same sample are listed, as sequenced in a study of blood T cell repertoires in COVID-19 (dated by TCRdb to the early 2020s). The library was produced with the immunoSEQ multiplex PCR assay. Sourced from immuneACCESS, this table was stored by TCRdb with only in-frame sequences that have V and J called. A share of the clones is absent; for the studies checked, an unresolved V gene accounts for under half, and the remainder has no known explanation. This sample is represented by some 76,000 clones; over 70% of them were singletons. The top ten clones comprise 11% of the sample. Sequencing was performed on peripheral blood. Every receptor here comes from a man over 45 with acute or convalescent COVID-19.

V and J are TRBV9 and TRBJ2-7; D perhaps matches TRBD2 (5 bases). The length of the CDR3 is 14 residues. Germline assignment: CDR1 SGDLS and CDR2 YYNGEE. Trimming removed 0 bases at V and 2 bases at J, with 9 bases between. The CDR3 DNA reads TGTGCCAGCAGCGTAGGGACGGAGGCCTACGAGCAGTACTTC. Residues: CASSVGTEAYEQYF.

For the CDR3, the DNA is TGTGCCAGCGGGCGGGGGAGCACAGATACGCAGTATTTT. Residues: CASGRGSTDTQYF. The chain has TRBV6-5 and TRBJ2-3; TRBD2 matches at 7 bases. Trimming cost V 8 bases and J 0 bases; bases outside gene matches: 2. The length of the CDR3 is 13 residues. CDR1 MNHEY and CDR2 SVGAGI come from the germline V gene.

The chain carries TRBV4-1 and TRBJ1-2; TRBD1 agrees at 8 bases. Per the germline V gene, CDR1 is MGHRA and CDR2 is YSYEKL. J was trimmed by 4 bases and V by 4 bases; bases with no gene match: 2. This CDR3 spans 13 amino acids. The DNA of the CDR3 is TGCGCCAGCAGCCCGGACAGGGTCTATGGCTACACCTTC. This translates into CASSPDRVYGYTF.

The chain joins TRBV6-5 to TRBJ1-3; tentatively, D is TRBD1 (6 bases). The V gene lost 6 bases and the J gene lost 0 bases, with 9 bases spanning the gap. Germline V lookup: CDR1 MNHEY, CDR2 SVGAGI. CDR3 length: 14 amino acids. The chain's CDR3 is CASRRTASGNTIYF. The CDR3 DNA reads TGTGCCAGCAGGAGGACAGCCTCTGGAAACACCATATATTTT.

This chain links TRBV6-5 with TRBJ1-5; 7 bases align to TRBD1. This CDR3 has 14 residues. Germline-derived CDR1 and CDR2 are MNHEY and SVGAGI. V lost 10 bases to trimming and J lost 0 bases; unmatched junction nucleotides: 6. In DNA form, the CDR3 reads TGTGCCACCAAACAGGGGAATAGCAATCAGCCCCAGCATTTT. The encoded protein is CATKQGNSNQPQHF.

This chain uses TRBV7-9 with TRBJ2-2, with TRBD2 matching 10 bases. Germline V gene sequence: CDR1 SEHNR, CDR2 FQNEAQ (reference sequence). After removal of 2 bases from V and 4 bases from J, the junction contained 4 bases not matched to a gene. CDR3 length equals 16 residues. Here the CDR3 DNA reads TGTGCCAGCAGCTTATTAGCGGGGGGCCGCACCGGGGAGCTGTTTTTT. Translation gives CASSLLAGGRTGELFF. The full variable domain, its missing parts supplied by reference TRBV7-9 and TRBJ2-2, is DTGVSQNPRHKITKRGQNVTFRCDPISEHNRLYWYRQTLGQGPEFLTYFQNEAQLEKSRLLSDRFSAERPKGSFSTLEIQRTEQGDSAMYLCASSLLAGGRTGELFFGEGSRLTVL.

A single count supports this clone. This chain connects TRBV5-1 to TRBJ2-7, with a tentative D call TRBD1 (6 bases). Between the trimmed V and J ends, which lost 3 bases and 5 bases, there was a span of 15 bases. The CDR3 has 14 amino acids. CDR1 and CDR2 (germline): SGHRS, YFSETQ. CDR3 protein: CASSSTQGPNEQYF. Here the CDR3 DNA reads TGCGCCAGCAGCTCCACACAGGGACCGAACGAGCAGTACTTC.

The chain joins TRBV19 to TRBJ2-1; 13 bases align to TRBD2. V shed 5 bases and J 10 bases; nucleotides not matched to a gene: 8. CDR3 length equals 15 residues. The V gene's germline CDR1 is LNHDA and CDR2 SQIVND (reference sequence). CDR3 coding DNA: TGTGCCAGTAGTGATACTAGCGGGGGGGCCGGGGAGCAGTTCTTC. Protein product: CASSDTSGGAGEQFF.

The V gene is TRBV11-3, the J gene TRBJ2-2; 8 positions match TRBD1. The CDR3 extends over 16 amino acids. CDR1 and CDR2 (germline): SGHNT, YENEEA. The ends lost 4 bases at V and 1 base at J; junction bases unmatched: 5. CDR3 DNA sequence: TGTGCCAGCAGCTCCCCCGGACAGGGGAACACCGGGGAGCTGTTTTTT. Translated: CASSSPGQGNTGELFF. Filled out from reference TRBV11-3 and TRBJ2-2, the complete variable domain reads EAGVVQSPRYKIIEKKQPVAFWCNPISGHNTLYWYLQNLGQGPELLIRYENEEAVDDSQLPKDRFSAERLKGVDSTLKIQPAELGDSAVYLCASSSPGQGNTGELFFGEGSRLTVL.

CDR3 DNA sequence: TGCGCCAGCAGCTTGCAGGGGACTACCTTCTCTGGAAACACCATATATTTT. Residues: CASSLQGTTFSGNTIYF. The chain links TRBV5-1 to TRBJ1-3; D may be TRBD1 (6 bases). CDR3 length: 17 residues. Germline CDR1 reads SGHRS; CDR2 reads YFSETQ. V dropped 1 base and J dropped 0 bases, with 14 bases sitting between them.

The genes are TRBV15 and TRBJ2-7, with 8 nucleotides matching TRBD1. Germline V gene sequence: CDR1 LNHNV, CDR2 YYDKDF (reference sequence). The CDR3 has 14 amino acids. Trimming removed 2 bases from V and 2 bases from J; junction bases left unmatched: 2. CDR3 region: CATSRQGAAYEQYF. CDR3 nucleotide sequence: TGTGCCACCAGCAGACAGGGGGCGGCCTACGAGCAGTACTTC. Using reference TRBV15 and TRBJ2-7 for the parts outside the CDR3, the full variable domain is DAMVIQNPRYQVTQFGKPVTLSCSQTLNHNVMYWYQQKSSQAPKLLFHYYDKDFNNEADTPDNFQSRRPNTSFCFLDIRSPGLGDTAMYLCATSRQGAAYEQYFGPGTRLTVT.

This clone was counted between two and nine times. The V and J genes are TRBV3-1 (or the pseudogene TRBV3-2) and TRBJ2-7, with TRBD1 matching 9 bases. The germline gives CDR1 LGHDT, CDR2 YNNKEL (reference sequence). Trimming cost V 1 base and J 0 bases; bases outside gene matches: 4. The CDR3 extends over 16 amino acids. The CDR3 protein is CASSQVGQGNSYEQYF. The CDR3 nucleotides read TGTGCCAGCAGCCAAGTGGGACAGGGCAACTCCTACGAGCAGTACTTC.

The chain combines TRBV15 with TRBJ2-1; 8 positions agree with TRBD1. Germline CDR1 reads LNHNV; CDR2 reads YYDKDF (reference sequence). The CDR3 has 15 amino acids. Trimming removed 3 bases from V and 2 bases from J; junction bases left unmatched: 3. The CDR3 DNA is TGTGCCACCAGCAGGGACAGGGCCACCTACAATGAGCAGTTCTTC. Its protein product is CATSRDRATYNEQFF.

The rearrangement links TRBV6-6 to TRBJ2-6; a weak D match, TRBD1 (6 bases). V was pared by 6 bases and J by 1 base, with 25 bases between. The germline V gene has CDR1 MNHNY and CDR2 SVGAGI (reference sequence). The CDR3 runs to 20 residues. CDR3 sequence: CASSSVFSGRQGSGANVLTF. In DNA, the CDR3 is TGTGCCAGCAGCTCAGTTTTTTCGGGACGGCAGGGGTCTGGGGCCAACGTCCTGACTTTC.

The chain recombines TRBV25-1 with TRBJ2-7; TRBD1 agrees at 9 bases. The CDR3 contains 15 residues. After removal of 5 bases from V and 3 bases from J, the junction contained 8 bases not matched to a gene. Germline V CDR1 and CDR2: MGHDK, SYGVNS. Here the CDR3 reads CASSLVGDRDYEQYF. CDR3 nucleotides: TGTGCCAGCAGTTTGGTTGGGGACAGGGACTACGAGCAGTACTTC.

The V gene is TRBV15, the J gene TRBJ1-5; a possible D gene is TRBD1 (6 bases). The CDR3 covers 15 residues. The V gene lost 2 bases and the J gene lost 6 bases, with 14 bases spanning the gap. The germline CDR1 and CDR2 sequences are LNHNV and YYDKDF (reference sequence). CDR3 amino acids: CATSRRQAPIQPQHF. As DNA, the CDR3 is TGTGCCACCAGCAGAAGACAGGCTCCCATTCAGCCCCAGCATTTT.

This rearrangement joins TRBV30 to TRBJ1-5, with D unclear. V dropped 0 bases and J dropped 2 bases, with 8 bases sitting between them. The CDR3 is 14 residues long. Germline assignment: CDR1 GTSNPN and CDR2 SVGIG (reference sequence). Here the CDR3 DNA reads TGTGCCTGGAGTGTACGTTCAGGCAATCAGCCCCAGCATTTT. Translated, it gives CAWSVRSGNQPQHF.

The chain couples TRBV3-1 (or the pseudogene TRBV3-2) to TRBJ1-3; D remains ambiguous. The CDR3 loop spans 13 amino acids. Trimming removed 0 bases from V and 2 bases from J, with 2 bases in between. The germline V gene encodes CDR1 LGHDT and CDR2 YNNKEL (reference sequence). CDR3 DNA: TGTGCCAGCAGCCAAGATACTGGAAACACCATATATTTT. Its protein is CASSQDTGNTIYF.

In its sample, this clone was seen a few times. The rearrangement links TRBV4-1 to TRBJ1-1, with D possibly TRBD1 on 5 matching bases. CDR1 and CDR2 (germline): MGHRA, YSYEKL. Trimming cost V 1 base and J 5 bases, with 14 bases left between them. The CDR3 consists of 15 residues. The chain's CDR3 is CASSQGSGQATEAFF. Written as DNA, the CDR3 is TGCGCCAGCAGCCAAGGTTCAGGGCAAGCTACTGAAGCTTTCTTT.

This sequence joins TRBV5-1 and TRBJ1-2; TRBD1 agrees at 8 bases. Germline trimming cut 4 bases from V and 6 bases from J; bases unmatched to any gene: 8. This CDR3 is 14 amino acids long. Germline V gene data show CDR1 as SGHRS and CDR2 as YFSETQ. CDR3 nucleotides: TGCGCCAGCAGCCCGACAGGGGAGGTGCATGGCTACACCTTC. Its translation: CASSPTGEVHGYTF. Complete variable domain (other parts from reference TRBV5-1 and TRBJ1-2): KAGVTQTPRYLIKTRGQQVTLSCSPISGHRSVSWYQQTPGQGLQFLFEYFSETQRNKGNFPGRFSGRQFSNSRSEMNVSTLELGDSALYLCASSPTGEVHGYTFGSGTRLTVV.

This clone was counted only a few times. The chain has TRBV5-6 and TRBJ2-1; 10 nucleotides align to TRBD2. Trimming at V came to 4 bases and at J to 4 bases, leaving 5 bases not matched to a gene. The CDR3 loop spans 15 amino acids. In germline, CDR1 is SGHDT, CDR2 YYEEEE. CDR3 nucleotides: TGTGCCAGCAGCACACTAGCGGGGCTGTACAATGAGCAGTTCTTC. Its translation: CASSTLAGLYNEQFF.

V gene TRBV6-6 combines with J gene TRBJ1-4, with D unresolved. V dropped 6 bases and J dropped 5 bases, with 13 bases sitting between them. This CDR3 has 14 residues. Germline V lookup: CDR1 MNHNY, CDR2 SVGAGI (reference sequence). In DNA form, the CDR3 reads TGTGCCAGCAGGCCTTTGAGCCTAAATGAAAAACTGTTTTTT. It specifies CASRPLSLNEKLFF.

V gene TRBV3-1 (or the pseudogene TRBV3-2) combines with J gene TRBJ1-5; 8 bases fit TRBD1. The CDR3 length is 16 residues. The germline gives CDR1 LGHDT, CDR2 YNNKEL (reference sequence). Trimming cost V 3 bases and J 3 bases; bases outside gene matches: 7. The CDR3 nucleotides are TGTGCCAGCAGCCAGAGGACAGGGTCTTTCAATCAGCCCCAGCATTTT. Protein: CASSQRTGSFNQPQHF.

The rearrangement links TRBV4-3 to TRBJ2-3, with TRBD2 identical over 11 bases. This CDR3 region has 14 residues. CDR1 and CDR2 (germline): LGHNA, YSLEER. V lost 4 bases and J lost 6; bases outside the gene matches: 3. The CDR3 protein is CASSLTSGGDTQYF. The DNA of the CDR3 is TGCGCCAGCAGCCTTACTAGCGGGGGTGATACGCAGTATTTT.

This clone was seen once. V gene TRBV5-5 combines with J gene TRBJ2-7; 8 nucleotides match TRBD2. The germline CDR1 and CDR2 sequences are SGHKS and YYEKEE (reference sequence). V dropped 1 base and J dropped 3; count of bases not matched to a gene: 6. CDR3 size: 15 residues. In nucleotides, the CDR3 is TGTGCCAGCAGCTTGCGGGAGGGAAGGAGCTACGAGCAGTACTTC. It is translated as CASSLREGRSYEQYF.